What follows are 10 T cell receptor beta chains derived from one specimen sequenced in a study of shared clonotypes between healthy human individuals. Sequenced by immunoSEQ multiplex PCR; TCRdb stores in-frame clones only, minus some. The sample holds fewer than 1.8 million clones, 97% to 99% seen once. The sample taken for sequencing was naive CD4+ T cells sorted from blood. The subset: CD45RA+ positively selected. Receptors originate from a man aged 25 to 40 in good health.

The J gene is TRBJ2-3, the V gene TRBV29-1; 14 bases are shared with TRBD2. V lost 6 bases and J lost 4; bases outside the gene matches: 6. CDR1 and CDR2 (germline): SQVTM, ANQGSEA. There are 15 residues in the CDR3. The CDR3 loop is CSVRGLAGDADTQYF. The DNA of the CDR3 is TGCAGCGTCCGGGGACTAGCGGGAGACGCAGATACGCAGTATTTT.

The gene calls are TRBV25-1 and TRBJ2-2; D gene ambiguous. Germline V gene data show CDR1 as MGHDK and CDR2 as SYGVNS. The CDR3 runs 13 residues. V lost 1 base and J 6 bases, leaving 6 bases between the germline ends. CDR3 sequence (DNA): TGTGCCAGCAGTGAATTATTGGCCGGGGAGCTGTTTTTT. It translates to CASSELLAGELFF.

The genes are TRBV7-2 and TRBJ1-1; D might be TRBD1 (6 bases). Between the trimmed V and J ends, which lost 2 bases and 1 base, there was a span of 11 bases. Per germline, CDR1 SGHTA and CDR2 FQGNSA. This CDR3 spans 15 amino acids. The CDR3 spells CASSLRQGRNTEAFF. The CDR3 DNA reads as TGTGCCAGCAGCTTAAGGCAGGGGAGGAACACTGAAGCTTTCTTT.

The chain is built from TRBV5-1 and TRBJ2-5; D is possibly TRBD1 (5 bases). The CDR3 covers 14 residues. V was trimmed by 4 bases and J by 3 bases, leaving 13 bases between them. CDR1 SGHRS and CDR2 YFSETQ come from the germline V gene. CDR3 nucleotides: TGCGCCAGCAGCCAAAGGGCCAGGGAAGAGACCCAGTACTTC. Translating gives CASSQRAREETQYF.

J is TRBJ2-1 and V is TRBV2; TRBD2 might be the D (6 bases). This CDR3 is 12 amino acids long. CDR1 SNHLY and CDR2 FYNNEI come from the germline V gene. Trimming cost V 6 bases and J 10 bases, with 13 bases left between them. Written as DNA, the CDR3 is TGTGCCAGCAGCGGTCCGACTAGAGAGCAGTTCTTC. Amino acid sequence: CASSGPTREQFF. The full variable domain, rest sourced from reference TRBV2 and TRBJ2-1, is EPEVTQTPSHQVTQMGQEVILRCVPISNHLYFYWYRQILGQKVEFLVSFYNNEISEKSEIFDDQFSVERPDGSNFTLKIRSTKLEDSAMYFCASSGPTREQFFGPGTRLTVL.

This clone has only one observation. The chain's CDR3 is CASSPSAGQGSLEQYF. DNA of the CDR3: TGCGCCAGCAGCCCGTCTGCGGGACAGGGTTCCCTCGAGCAGTACTTC. The rearrangement uses TRBV5-1 and TRBJ2-7; TRBD1 agrees at 9 bases. This CDR3 spans 16 amino acids. V gave up 4 bases and J gave up 6 bases; unmatched junction bases: 14. Germline values: CDR1 SGHRS, CDR2 YFSETQ.

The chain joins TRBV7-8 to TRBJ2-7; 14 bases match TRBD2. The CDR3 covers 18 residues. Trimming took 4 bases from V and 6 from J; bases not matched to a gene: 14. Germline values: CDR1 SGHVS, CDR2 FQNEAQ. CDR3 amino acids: CASSSSSYGTSGRSEQYF. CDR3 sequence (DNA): TGTGCCAGCAGCTCTTCGAGTTACGGGACTAGCGGGAGAAGCGAGCAGTACTTC.

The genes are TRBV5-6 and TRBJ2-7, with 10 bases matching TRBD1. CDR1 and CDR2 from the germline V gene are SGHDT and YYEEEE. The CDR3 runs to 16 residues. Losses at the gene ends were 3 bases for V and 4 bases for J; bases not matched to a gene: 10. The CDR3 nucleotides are TGTGCCAGCAGCTCTATGACAGGGGGCGTTCTGTACGAGCAGTACTTC. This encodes CASSSMTGGVLYEQYF. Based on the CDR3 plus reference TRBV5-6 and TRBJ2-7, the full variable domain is DAGVTQSPTHLIKTRGQQVTLRCSPKSGHDTVSWYQQALGQGPQFIFQYYEEEERQRGNFPDRFSGHQFPNYSSELNVNALLLGDSALYLCASSSMTGGVLYEQYFGPGTRLTVT.

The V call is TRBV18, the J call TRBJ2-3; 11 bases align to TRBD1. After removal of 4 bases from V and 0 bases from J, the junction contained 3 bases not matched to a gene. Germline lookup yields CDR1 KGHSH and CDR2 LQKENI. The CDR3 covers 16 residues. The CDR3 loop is CASSRDRGTSTDTQYF. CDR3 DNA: TGTGCCAGCTCACGGGACAGGGGGACTAGCACAGATACGCAGTATTTT.

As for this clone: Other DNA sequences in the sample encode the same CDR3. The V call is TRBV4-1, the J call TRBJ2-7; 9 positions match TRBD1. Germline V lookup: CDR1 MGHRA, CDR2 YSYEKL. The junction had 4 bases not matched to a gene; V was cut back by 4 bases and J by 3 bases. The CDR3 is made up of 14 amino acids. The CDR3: CASSLRQGGYEQYF. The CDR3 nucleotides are TGCGCCAGCAGCCTTCGACAGGGGGGCTACGAGCAGTACTTC.